This is a list of T cell receptor beta chains from one sample in a study of CD8 T cells in ankylosing spondylitis. One entry per CDR3 protein results from TCRdb running MiXCR on the 5' RACE reads. The table includes 200,000 to 250,000 distinct CDR3 sequences, about 6.7% detected once. Sequencing was performed on blood, either unsorted or a sorted T cell fraction (not recorded which). These receptors came from a male donor with ankylosing spondylitis. Both conserved end residues are part of each CDR3. A D gene is named only where the DNA matches it firmly. Only some rows state a clone size, as once, few, many or a class for expanded clones.

CSARELGANVLTF,TGCAGTGCTAGAGAGCTGGGGGCCAACGTCCTGACTTTC,-,few,TRBV20-1,TRBJ2-6
CASSLRFVETQYF,TGTGCCAGCAGCCTCCGTTTTGTGGAGACCCAGTACTTC,-,many,TRBV7-2,TRBJ2-5
CASSNDRDGANVLTF,TGCGCCAGCAGCAACGACAGGGATGGGGCCAACGTCCTGACTTTC,TRBD1,many,TRBV5-1,TRBJ2-6
CASRSTRRGYEQYF,TGTGCCAGCAGGTCCACTAGACGGGGGTACGAGCAGTACTTC,-,many,TRBV6-1,TRBJ2-7
CASSQDRERNTEAFF,TGCGCCAGCAGCCAAGACAGGGAGAGGAACACTGAAGCTTTCTTT,-,-,TRBV4-3,TRBJ1-1
CASAQQGPPQETQYF,TGTGCTAGTGCCCAACAGGGTCCCCCACAAGAGACCCAGTACTTC,-,few,TRBV12-5,TRBJ2-5
CASSQGGRSGYTF,TGCGCCAGCAGCCAAGGCGGGAGATCTGGCTACACCTTC,-,few,TRBV4-3,TRBJ1-2
CATLTARGTQYF,TGTGCCACCTTGACCGCGAGAGGGACCCAGTACTTC,-,many,TRBV6-2/TRBV6-3,TRBJ2-5
CASKITGASPLHF,TGTGCCAGCAAAATAACAGGGGCTTCACCCCTCCACTTT,TRBD1,few,TRBV6-6,TRBJ1-6
CASSLAILQGNSYEQYF,TGTGCCAGCAGCTTAGCAATCTTACAGGGCAATTCCTACGAGCAGTACTTC,-,few,TRBV7-6,TRBJ2-7
CASSPNGYEQYF,TGTGCCAGCAGCCCCAATGGCTACGAGCAGTACTTC,-,many,TRBV9,TRBJ2-7
CASSQGPMGNTEAFF,TGCGCCAGCAGCCAAGGCCCCATGGGGAACACTGAAGCTTTCTTT,-,many,TRBV4-3,TRBJ1-1
CASRGQSTFEQYF,TGTGCCAGCAGGGGACAGTCTACGTTTGAGCAGTACTTC,TRBD1,many,TRBV27,TRBJ2-7
CASRQPRTGAWTEAFF,TGTGCCAGCAGACAACCAAGGACAGGGGCTTGGACTGAAGCTTTCTTT,TRBD1,few,TRBV28,TRBJ1-1
CASSQDGDRGYNEQFF,TGTGCCAGCAGCCAAGATGGGGACAGGGGATACAATGAGCAGTTCTTC,TRBD1,-,TRBV4-2,TRBJ2-1
CASSPLTEQETQYF,TGTGCCAGCAGCCCCCTGACAGAACAAGAGACCCAGTACTTC,-,many,TRBV7-9,TRBJ2-5
CATSDGTGGMDGYTF,TGTGCCACCAGTGATGGGACAGGGGGTATGGATGGCTACACCTTC,TRBD1,-,TRBV24-1,TRBJ1-2
CASSPSPGNSGANVLTF,TGTGCCAGCTCACCGAGCCCGGGCAACTCTGGGGCCAACGTCCTGACTTTC,-,few,TRBV18,TRBJ2-6
CASSIVAGGYNEQFF,TGTGCCAGCAGCATCGTGGCAGGGGGTTACAATGAGCAGTTCTTC,TRBD1,few,TRBV11-1,TRBJ2-1
CASSISVAPPLDNEQFF,TGTGCCAGTAGTATATCGGTAGCACCCCCCCTTGACAATGAGCAGTTCTTC,-,many,TRBV19,TRBJ2-1
CATSRLKSSYEQYF,TGTGCCACCAGCAGGCTCAAGAGCTCCTACGAGCAGTACTTC,-,-,TRBV15,TRBJ2-7
CSARNRGLLSNEQFF,TGCAGTGCTCGCAACAGGGGGCTTCTGTCAAATGAGCAGTTCTTC,TRBD1,-,TRBV20-1,TRBJ2-1
CASVRRANPYNEQFF,TGTGCCAGCGTACGGAGGGCAAATCCGTACAATGAGCAGTTCTTC,-,-,TRBV28,TRBJ2-1
CAWAGGTEAFF,TGTGCCTGGGCAGGGGGCACTGAAGCTTTCTTT,TRBD1,few,TRBV30,TRBJ1-1
CASSLGRGSGGYTF,TGCGCCAGCAGCTTGGGACGGGGGTCGGGAGGCTACACCTTC,-,many,TRBV5-1,TRBJ1-2
CASRPLSGELFF,TGTGCCAGCAGGCCACTATCCGGGGAGCTGTTTTTT,-,many,TRBV6-5,TRBJ2-2
CASSQEGENTEAFF,TGCGCCAGCAGCCAAGAGGGCGAAAACACTGAAGCTTTCTTT,-,-,TRBV4-1,TRBJ1-1
CASSLWGLAGRDEQFF,TGTGCCAGCAGTTTATGGGGACTAGCGGGAAGGGATGAGCAGTTCTTC,TRBD2,few,TRBV27,TRBJ2-1
CASSLKGWAADTQYF,TGTGCCAGCAGCTTAAAGGGGTGGGCCGCAGATACGCAGTATTTT,-,many,TRBV11-2,TRBJ2-3
CASSLGPGPRVEETQYF,TGTGCCAGCAGTTTGGGGCCGGGTCCAAGAGTGGAAGAGACCCAGTACTTC,-,many,TRBV27,TRBJ2-5
CASSFGPILDEQYF,TGTGCCAGCAGCTTCGGACCAATTCTAGACGAGCAGTACTTC,-,-,TRBV13,TRBJ2-7
CASVEGKLPYEQYF,TGTGCCAGCGTGGAGGGAAAGCTACCCTACGAGCAGTACTTC,-,few,TRBV6-4,TRBJ2-7
CASSFGGGPSYEQYF,TGTGCCAGCAGTTTCGGCGGGGGGCCGTCCTACGAGCAGTACTTC,TRBD2,many,TRBV12-3/TRBV12-4,TRBJ2-7
CASSQDSSGRDTQYF,TGCGCCAGCAGCCAAGATTCCAGCGGGAGGGATACGCAGTATTTT,TRBD2,many,TRBV4-3,TRBJ2-3
CASRQGYNEQFF,TGTGCCAGCAGACAGGGTTACAATGAGCAGTTCTTC,-,many,TRBV6-6,TRBJ2-1
CASGTSPDVKLFF,TGCGCCAGTGGGACGTCCCCGGACGTAAAACTGTTTTTT,-,-,TRBV10-2,TRBJ1-4
CASTGDSYEQYF,TGTGCCAGTACAGGGGACTCCTACGAGCAGTACTTC,TRBD1,many,TRBV14,TRBJ2-7
CASSSPGGTIEQYF,TGTGCCAGCAGTTCTCCGGGAGGCACGATAGAGCAGTACTTC,TRBD2,few,TRBV6-5,TRBJ2-7
CSAREIPSGSYNEQFF,TGCAGTGCTAGAGAGATTCCTAGCGGTTCCTACAATGAGCAGTTCTTC,TRBD2,many,TRBV20-1,TRBJ2-1
CASSLLAFRNEQFF,TGTGCCAGCAGCTTATTAGCGTTCAGGAATGAGCAGTTCTTC,-,few,TRBV7-9,TRBJ2-1
CSARGRGLAGELFF,TGCAGTGCTAGAGGGAGGGGGCTAGCCGGGGAGCTGTTTTTT,-,many,TRBV20-1,TRBJ2-2
CSVGNTEAFF,TGCAGCGTTGGGAACACTGAAGCTTTCTTT,-,many,TRBV29-1,TRBJ1-1
CASSPYSVPRLRNQPQHF,TGTGCCAGCAGTCCTTATAGTGTTCCTAGGCTGAGGAATCAGCCCCAGCATTTT,-,many,TRBV27,TRBJ1-5
CAISEVAAPNYGYTF,TGTGCCATCAGTGAAGTGGCAGCTCCTAACTATGGCTACACCTTC,-,many,TRBV10-3,TRBJ1-2
CSVGLEADTQYF,TGCAGCGTCGGACTTGAGGCAGATACGCAGTATTTT,-,many,TRBV29-1,TRBJ2-3
CASSPSGFIAQPQHF,TGTGCCAGCAGCCCATCGGGGTTTATTGCGCAGCCCCAGCATTTT,-,many,TRBV12-3/TRBV12-4,TRBJ1-5
CASRQGSNQPQHF,TGTGCCAGCAGGCAGGGGAGCAATCAGCCCCAGCATTTT,-,few,TRBV6-1,TRBJ1-5
CAWSVTATRGYTF,TGTGCCTGGAGTGTAACCGCTACCCGCGGCTACACCTTC,-,many,TRBV30,TRBJ1-2
CASSLGHSGLYNEQFF,TGCGCCAGCAGCTTGGGTCACAGCGGGCTCTACAATGAGCAGTTCTTC,-,many,TRBV5-1,TRBJ2-1
CSVLAGGDYEQYF,TGCAGCGTCCTAGCGGGAGGCGACTACGAGCAGTACTTC,TRBD2,many,TRBV29-1,TRBJ2-7
CASSHSTENIQYF,TGCGCCAGCAGCCATTCGACAGAAAACATTCAGTACTTC,-,many,TRBV4-3,TRBJ2-4
CASSLGAGQGGEQFF,TGTGCCAGCAGCTTAGGGGCGGGACAGGGAGGTGAGCAGTTCTTC,TRBD1,-,TRBV7-9,TRBJ2-1
CASSDSRVGYGYTF,TGTGCCAGCAGTGATAGCAGGGTGGGATATGGCTACACCTTC,-,many,TRBV25-1,TRBJ1-2